The text below deals with one T cell receptor (beta chain). The antigen is undetermined. These data are taken from a study of beta chain features in type 1 diabetes. Study-level findings and limits: Patients and controls would be equally affected if PCR favored shorter templates. Researchers report that Type 1 diabetes patients had moderately but significantly shorter TCRB CDR3s across all four CD4+ subsets. Naive, central memory and regulatory TCRB repertoires appeared more similar among patients than healthy donors.

The study reverse transcribed the entire isolated RNA, so it sequenced expressed TCRB transcripts. Some clones are missing from TCRdb's copy, which holds only in-frame ones; the method was immunoSEQ multiplex PCR. Among about 120,000 clones listed, over 15% were seen once. The sample was central memory CD4+ T cells from blood. The TCR comes from a man aged 30 to 39 with type 1 diabetes.

In nucleotides, the CDR3 is TGTGCCAGCACCCTAGCGGGGGAAAACCCAAACGGGCCTGAGCAGTTCTTC. Translated: CASTLAGENPNGPEQFF. The chain employs TRBV27 and TRBJ2-1; 10 bases are shared with TRBD2. V lost 7 bases, J lost 9 bases, and 18 bases stayed unmatched. Germline V gene lookup returns CDR1 MNHEY and CDR2 SMNVEV (reference sequence). The CDR3 covers 17 residues.